Listed here are 23 T cell receptor beta chains from one sample, sequenced in a study of blood T cell repertoires in COVID-19. Data came from immunoSEQ multiplex PCR; TCRdb stores just in-frame clones and leaves some out. The repertoire holds a few hundred thousand clones, with 90% to 95% as singletons. The material sequenced was PBMCs or T cells enriched from blood (not recorded which). The receptors originated from a human donor in a cohort exposed to, infected with or recovered from COVID-19 (not recorded which). The donor label of this sample is uncertain.

This sequence joins TRBV2 and TRBJ2-3; D not certain. V shed 0 bases and J shed 3 bases, with 7 bases lying between them. This CDR3 has 14 amino acids. Germline CDR1 is SNHLY and CDR2 is FYNNEI. The CDR3 reads CASSEARETDTQYF. DNA for the CDR3: TGTGCCAGCAGTGAAGCGAGAGAAACAGATACGCAGTATTTT.

The CDR3, as DNA: TGCGCCAGCAGCTTGGTTTCCGGGGGAGAAACCCAGTACTTC. It yields the protein CASSLVSGGETQYF. The J gene is TRBJ2-5, the V gene TRBV5-1; D is possibly TRBD2 (6 bases). The CDR3 is 14 residues long. Between the trimmed V and J ends, which lost 0 bases and 8 bases, there was a span of 14 bases. CDR1 and CDR2 from the germline V gene are SGHRS and YFSETQ. The entire variable domain, with the rest obtained from reference TRBV5-1 and TRBJ2-5, is as follows: KAGVTQTPRYLIKTRGQQVTLSCSPISGHRSVSWYQQTPGQGLQFLFEYFSETQRNKGNFPGRFSGRQFSNSRSEMNVSTLELGDSALYLCASSLVSGGETQYFGPGTRLLVL.

V is TRBV6-5 and J is TRBJ1-1, with 11 positions matching TRBD1. This CDR3 spans 15 amino acids. Trimming took 6 bases from V and 4 from J; bases not matched to a gene: 7. Germline V gene sequence: CDR1 MNHEY, CDR2 SVGAGI. CDR3 nucleotide sequence: TGTGCCAGCAGCTCTCCGGGACAGGGGGTCACTGAAGCTTTCTTT. It specifies CASSSPGQGVTEAFF.

V is TRBV25-1 and J is TRBJ1-2; D remains ambiguous. The CDR3 covers 15 residues. Germline CDR1 is MGHDK and CDR2 is SYGVNS. V was shortened by 1 base and J by 0 bases, with 9 bases between the two germline ends. CDR3 residues: CASSEFAGANYGYTF. The CDR3 DNA follows: TGTGCCAGCAGTGAATTCGCGGGAGCTAACTATGGCTACACCTTC.

This chain joins TRBV29-1 and TRBJ2-5, with a tentative D call TRBD2 (6 bases). Germline CDR1 is SQVTM and CDR2 is ANQGSEA. The CDR3 loop spans 14 amino acids. Deletions cut 6 bases from V and 2 bases from J, with 16 bases between. CDR3 residues: CSVMAGSLQETQYF. CDR3 bases: TGCAGCGTGATGGCGGGGTCCCTACAAGAGACCCAGTACTTC. Full variable domain (outside the CDR3, taken from reference TRBV29-1 and TRBJ2-5): SAVISQKPSRDICQRGTSLTIQCQVDSQVTMMFWYRQQPGQSLTLIATANQGSEATYESGFVIDKFPISRPNLTFSTLTVSNMSPEDSSIYLCSVMAGSLQETQYFGPGTRLLVL.

This chain links TRBV11-2 with TRBJ2-7, with a tentative D call TRBD1 (5 bases). CDR1 and CDR2 from the germline V gene are SGHAT and FQNNGV. The CDR3 runs to 16 residues. Trimming left V 3 bases short and J 2 bases short, with 17 bases between. The CDR3 nucleotides are TGTGCCAGCAGCTTGATTAGGGGCCGCGGAACCTACGAGCAGTACTTC. As protein: CASSLIRGRGTYEQYF.

This chain connects TRBV7-9 to TRBJ2-3; no clear D gene. Trimming took off 2 bases at V and 2 bases at J, with 14 bases between the two ends. The CDR3 loop spans 16 amino acids. CDR1 is SEHNR, CDR2 FQNEAQ, per germline (reference sequence). The chain's CDR3 is CASSLLVVAATDTQYF. The CDR3 region has the DNA TGTGCCAGCAGCTTATTGGTGGTAGCAGCCACAGATACGCAGTATTTT.

The chain couples TRBV11-2 to TRBJ2-4, with unresolved D. V lost 6 bases to trimming and J lost 5 bases, with 8 bases between them. Germline V gene sequence: CDR1 SGHAT, CDR2 FQNNGV. This CDR3 is 12 amino acids long. As DNA, the CDR3 is TGTGCCAGCAGGTCCCTAGAAAACATTCAGTACTTC. It yields the protein CASRSLENIQYF.

The rearrangement uses TRBV10-3 and TRBJ1-5, with D perhaps matching TRBD1 (6 bases). CDR1 is ENHRY, CDR2 SYGVKD, per germline. This CDR3 spans 13 amino acids. V shed 4 bases and J shed 5 bases, with 9 bases lying between them. CDR3 DNA sequence: TGTGCCATCAGTGCCGAGGGGGATCAGCCCCAGCATTTT. Translation gives CAISAEGDQPQHF.

The chain couples TRBV6-5 to TRBJ1-4; D possibly corresponds to TRBD1 (6 bases). The V end was cut by 0 bases, the J end by 7 bases, with 15 bases between. This CDR3 has 16 amino acids. Germline assignment: CDR1 MNHEY and CDR2 SVGAGI. The CDR3 DNA reads as TGTGCCAGCAGTTACTCGAGTAACAGGGAGATTGAAAAACTGTTTTTT. As protein: CASSYSSNREIEKLFF.

The V and J genes are TRBV7-8 and TRBJ1-2; tentative D call: TRBD1 (5 bases). Germline V CDR1 and CDR2: SGHVS, FQNEAQ. The CDR3 runs 15 residues. Trimming stripped 1 base from V and 4 bases from J, with 13 bases between. The CDR3 sequence: CASSLGRVGGYGYTF. The CDR3 nucleotides read TGTGCCAGCAGCTTAGGACGGGTCGGGGGCTATGGCTACACCTTC.

The V gene is TRBV7-3, the J gene TRBJ2-7; 10 bases match TRBD1. After removal of 1 base from V and 6 bases from J, the junction contained 6 bases not matched to a gene. CDR1 and CDR2 (germline): SGHTA, FQGTGA. This CDR3 comprises 15 residues. DNA for the CDR3: TGTGCCAGCAGCTTAAATTATGGGACAGGGGCCGAGCAGTACTTC. This sequence encodes CASSLNYGTGAEQYF.

This chain uses TRBV5-6 with TRBJ1-1, with D unclear. This CDR3 spans 16 amino acids. Deletions cut 3 bases from V and 1 base from J, with 16 bases between. The germline gives CDR1 SGHDT, CDR2 YYEEEE. The CDR3 here is CASSSPHGRANTEAFF. The CDR3, as DNA: TGTGCCAGCAGCTCCCCTCACGGGAGGGCGAACACTGAAGCTTTCTTT.

The V gene is TRBV5-4, the J gene TRBJ2-3, with 12 bases matching TRBD2. The CDR3 covers 14 residues. With 4 bases clipped from V and 6 bases from J, the junction kept 3 bases outside the gene matches. Per the germline V gene, CDR1 is SGHNT and CDR2 is YYREEE (reference sequence). CDR3 bases: TGTGCCAGCAGCCGGACTAGCGGGGTCGATACGCAGTATTTT. Its translation is CASSRTSGVDTQYF. The full variable domain, rest sourced from reference TRBV5-4 and TRBJ2-3, is ETGVTQSPTHLIKTRGQQVTLRCSSQSGHNTVSWYQQALGQGPQFIFQYYREEENGRGNFPPRFSGLQFPNYSSELNVNALELDDSALYLCASSRTSGVDTQYFGPGTRLTVL.

The chain carries TRBV7-2 and TRBJ1-3; D might be TRBD1 (6 bases). Germline assignment: CDR1 SGHTA and CDR2 FQGNSA. The CDR3 is made up of 18 amino acids. The V and J ends lost 3 bases and 0 bases respectively, with 18 bases between them. The CDR3 is CASSFRIRGAHSGNTIYF. The DNA of the CDR3 is TGTGCCAGCAGCTTCAGGATCCGGGGGGCACACTCTGGAAACACCATATATTTT. The entire variable domain, with the rest obtained from reference TRBV7-2 and TRBJ1-3, is as follows: GAGVSQSPSNKVTEKGKDVELRCDPISGHTALYWYRQSLGQGLEFLIYFQGNSAPDKSGLPSDRFSAERTGGSVSTLTIQRTQQEDSAVYLCASSFRIRGAHSGNTIYFGEGSWLTVV.

The genes are TRBV6-5 and TRBJ2-5; TRBD2 aligns across 12 bases. CDR1 MNHEY and CDR2 SVGAGI come from the germline V gene. CDR3 length: 13 amino acids. Unmatched junction bases numbered 6, after V lost 11 bases and J lost 5 bases. CDR3: CASTSGGRETQYF. The CDR3 region has the DNA TGTGCCTCGACTAGCGGGGGCCGGGAGACCCAGTACTTC.

This clone was seen more than once but under ten times. CDR3 loop: CASSLGAHSDSPLHF. CDR3 sequence (DNA): TGTGCCAGCAGTTTGGGGGCGCACTCGGATTCACCCCTCCACTTT. The rearrangement links TRBV27 to TRBJ1-6, with D perhaps matching TRBD1 (6 bases). This CDR3 region has 15 residues. Trimming cost V 3 bases and J 8 bases, with 14 bases left between them. The V gene's germline CDR1 is MNHEY and CDR2 SMNVEV (reference sequence).

This chain joins TRBV4-3 and TRBJ1-1; weak D call: TRBD1 (6 bases). The CDR3 is 11 amino acids. Per germline, CDR1 LGHNA and CDR2 YSLEER. V was shortened by 2 bases and J by 12 bases, with 10 bases between the two germline ends. This CDR3 reads CASSQSGQTFF. In DNA form, the CDR3 reads TGCGCCAGCAGCCAATCCGGACAGACTTTCTTT.

The CDR3 DNA follows: TGTGCCAGCAGTTACTATATCCCGGCCCGAGGTTCACCCCTCCACTTT. Translating it yields CASSYYIPARGSPLHF. This chain joins TRBV6-5 and TRBJ1-6; D not resolved. Germline-derived CDR1 and CDR2 are MNHEY and SVGAGI. Trimming cost V 1 base and J 9 bases, with 16 bases left between them. This CDR3 is 16 amino acids long.

The chain employs TRBV11-2 and TRBJ1-3; 8 positions match TRBD1. After removal of 6 bases from V and 4 bases from J, the junction contained 8 bases not matched to a gene. Germline assignment: CDR1 SGHAT and CDR2 FQNNGV. The CDR3 has 15 residues. CDR3 in amino acids: CASRRPGTGGNTIYF. The CDR3, as DNA: TGTGCCAGCAGGCGCCCCGGGACAGGAGGAAACACCATATATTTT.

The V and J genes are TRBV9 and TRBJ2-3, with D perhaps TRBD1 (5 bases). CDR3 length equals 15 residues. CDR1 and CDR2 from the germline V gene are SGDLS and YYNGEE. V was shortened by 0 bases and J by 2 bases, with 10 bases between the two germline ends. CDR3 sequence reads: CASSVEGQLTDTQYF. CDR3 nucleotide sequence: TGTGCCAGCAGCGTAGAGGGGCAACTCACAGATACGCAGTATTTT.

The chain carries TRBV9 and TRBJ2-3; 7 nucleotides agree with TRBD2. J lost 3 bases, V lost 2 bases, and 18 bases had no gene match. Germline assignment: CDR1 SGDLS and CDR2 YYNGEE. This CDR3 spans 19 amino acids. In DNA form, the CDR3 reads TGTGCCAGCAGCGTTGGGTCCAGCGGAGCGGGGAGGGGAACAGATACGCAGTATTTT. This gives the protein CASSVGSSGAGRGTDTQYF.

This chain connects TRBV15 to TRBJ1-2; unclear D gene. CDR1 and CDR2 (germline): LNHNV, YYDKDF (reference sequence). V was trimmed by 6 bases and J by 4 bases, leaving 9 bases between them. The CDR3 length is 12 residues. The CDR3 protein is CATSGESYGYTF. The CDR3 DNA reads as TGTGCCACCAGTGGGGAGAGCTATGGCTACACCTTC.